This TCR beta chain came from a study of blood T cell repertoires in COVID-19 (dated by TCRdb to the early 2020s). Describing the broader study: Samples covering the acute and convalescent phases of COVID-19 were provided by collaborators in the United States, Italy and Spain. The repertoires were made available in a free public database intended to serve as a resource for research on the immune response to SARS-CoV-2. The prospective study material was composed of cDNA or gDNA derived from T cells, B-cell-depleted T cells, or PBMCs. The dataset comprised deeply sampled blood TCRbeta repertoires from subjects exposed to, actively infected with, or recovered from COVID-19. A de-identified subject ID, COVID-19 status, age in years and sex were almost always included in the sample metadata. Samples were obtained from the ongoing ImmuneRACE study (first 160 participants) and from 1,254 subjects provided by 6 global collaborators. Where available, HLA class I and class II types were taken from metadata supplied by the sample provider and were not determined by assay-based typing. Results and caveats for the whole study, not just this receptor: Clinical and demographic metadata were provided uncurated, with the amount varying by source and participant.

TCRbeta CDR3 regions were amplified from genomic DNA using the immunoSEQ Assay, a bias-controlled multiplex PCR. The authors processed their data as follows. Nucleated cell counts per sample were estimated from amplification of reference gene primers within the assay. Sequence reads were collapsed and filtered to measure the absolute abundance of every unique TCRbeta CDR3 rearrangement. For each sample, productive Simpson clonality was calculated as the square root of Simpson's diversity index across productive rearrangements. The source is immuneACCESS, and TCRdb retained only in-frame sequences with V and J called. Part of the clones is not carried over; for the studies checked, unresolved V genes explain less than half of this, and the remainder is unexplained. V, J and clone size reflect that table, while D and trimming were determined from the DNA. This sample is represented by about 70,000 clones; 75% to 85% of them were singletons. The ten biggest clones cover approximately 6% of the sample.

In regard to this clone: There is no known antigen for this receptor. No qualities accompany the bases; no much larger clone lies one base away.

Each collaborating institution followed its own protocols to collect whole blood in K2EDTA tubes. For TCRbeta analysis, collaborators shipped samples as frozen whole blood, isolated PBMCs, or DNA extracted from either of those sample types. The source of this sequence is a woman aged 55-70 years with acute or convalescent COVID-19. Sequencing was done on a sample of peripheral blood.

The bases read TGTGCCAGCAGCCTACGAGGGGAGGATAGTTCCTACGAGCAGTACTTC. This is translated as CASSLRGEDSSYEQYF. The chain is assembled from TRBV7-2 and TRBJ2-7, and the D gene may be TRBD2, 6 bases matching. Deletion took 5 bases off V and 1 base off J, with a span of 18 bases between the germline ends. CDR1 SGHTA and CDR2 FQGNSA were looked up in the germline V gene. The CDR3 contains 16 residues, cysteine and phenylalanine counted. Only the CDR3 part of the read is kept: 48 bases, read in frame from the first base.